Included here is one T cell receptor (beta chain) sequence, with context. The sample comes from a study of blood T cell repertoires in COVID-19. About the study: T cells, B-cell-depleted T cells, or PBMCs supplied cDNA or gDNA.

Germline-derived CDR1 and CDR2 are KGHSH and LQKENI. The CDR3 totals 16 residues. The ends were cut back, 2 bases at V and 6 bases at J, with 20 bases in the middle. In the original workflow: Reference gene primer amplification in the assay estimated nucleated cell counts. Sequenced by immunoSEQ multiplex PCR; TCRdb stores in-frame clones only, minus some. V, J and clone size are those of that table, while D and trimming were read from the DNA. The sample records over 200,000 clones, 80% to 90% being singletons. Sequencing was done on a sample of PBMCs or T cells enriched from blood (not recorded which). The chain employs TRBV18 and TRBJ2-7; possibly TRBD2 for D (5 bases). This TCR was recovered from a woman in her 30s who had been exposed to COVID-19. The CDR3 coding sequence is TGTGCCAGCTCACCAACAAACCGGGATCCACCTCGCGAGCAGTACTTC. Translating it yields CASSPTNRDPPREQYF.